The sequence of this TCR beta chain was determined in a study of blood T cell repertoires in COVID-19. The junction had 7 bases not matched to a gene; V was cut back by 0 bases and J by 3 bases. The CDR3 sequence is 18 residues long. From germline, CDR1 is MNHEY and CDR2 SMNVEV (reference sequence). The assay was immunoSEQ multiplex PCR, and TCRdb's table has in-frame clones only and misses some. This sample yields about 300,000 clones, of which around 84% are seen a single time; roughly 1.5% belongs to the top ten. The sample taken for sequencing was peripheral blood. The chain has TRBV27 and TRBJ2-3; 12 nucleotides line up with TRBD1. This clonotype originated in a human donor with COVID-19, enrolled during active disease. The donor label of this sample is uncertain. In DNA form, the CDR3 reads TGTGCCAGCAGTTTATCCTCTCCGGGACAGGGGGCTACAGATACGCAGTATTTT. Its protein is CASSLSSPGQGATDTQYF.